A single sample is the source of the 26 T cell receptor beta chains below, sequenced in a study of T cells in Graves' hyperthyroidism and ophthalmopathy. RNA transcripts gave rise to amplified TCR beta CDR3 regions. First-round RT-PCR with HTBI primers amplified the TCR CDR3 region. TCRdb fed the multiplex PCR reads into MiXCR, producing one record per CDR3 protein. The sample lists 700,000 to 850,000 distinct CDR3 sequences, over 35% seen once, with around 29% in the top ten. The material sequenced was blood. The receptor set was obtained from a woman aged 35 to 49 with Graves' hyperthyroidism.

This clonotype was found once. J is TRBJ2-3 and V is TRBV7-2, with 10 nucleotides matching TRBD1. V gave up 6 bases and J gave up 3 bases; unmatched junction bases: 6. This CDR3 comprises 15 residues. CDR1 and CDR2 (germline): SGHTA, FQGNSA. The CDR3 here is CASSRQGALTDTQYF. As DNA, the CDR3 is TGTGCCAGCAGTAGACAGGGGGCGCTGACAGATACGCAGTATTTT.

This clonotype was seen a handful of times. The chain uses TRBV5-1 and TRBJ2-7; 8 bases match TRBD2. The germline V gene encodes CDR1 SGHRS and CDR2 YFSETQ. Germline trimming cut 4 bases from V and 3 bases from J; bases unmatched to any gene: 6. The CDR3 consists of 14 residues. The CDR3 is CASSPGLADYEQYF. In nucleotides, the CDR3 is TGCGCCAGCAGCCCTGGACTAGCTGACTACGAGCAGTACTTC.

V usage is TRBV19 and J usage is TRBJ2-7; D assignment may be TRBD1 or TRBD2 (7 bases each). The germline V gene encodes CDR1 LNHDA and CDR2 SQIVND (reference sequence). This CDR3 contains 15 residues. The germline V and J ends were trimmed by 5 bases and 3 bases, with 17 bases remaining between them. The CDR3 sequence: CASSPHRGGVYEQYF. The CDR3 nucleotides read TGTGCCAGTAGTCCGCACAGGGGAGGGGTCTACGAGCAGTACTTC.

V gene TRBV2 combines with J gene TRBJ2-2; D call uncertain. Per the germline V gene, CDR1 is SNHLY and CDR2 is FYNNEI. The V end was cut by 6 bases, the J end by 5 bases, with 7 bases between. The CDR3 is 12 amino acids. CDR3 loop: CASRGRTGELFF. The CDR3 coding sequence is TGTGCCAGCAGGGGAAGGACCGGGGAGCTGTTTTTT.

This clonotype was recorded at least ten times. The chain combines TRBV10-3 with TRBJ1-5; possible D gene TRBD1, 6 bases. The CDR3 loop spans 12 amino acids. Germline CDR1 reads ENHRY; CDR2 reads SYGVKD. V shed 10 bases and J shed 5 bases, with 12 bases lying between them. DNA of the CDR3: TGTGCCAGTAGGACAGACCATCAGCCCCAGCATTTT. This translates into CASRTDHQPQHF.

This rearrangement joins TRBV15 to TRBJ2-7; possibly TRBD2 for D (5 bases). The CDR3 runs to 14 residues. Trimming shortened V by 3 bases and J by 3 bases, and 12 bases separated the two germline ends. Germline V gene lookup returns CDR1 LNHNV and CDR2 YYDKDF (reference sequence). This chain's CDR3 is CATSSSGRVYEQYF. As DNA, the CDR3 is TGTGCCACCAGCAGCTCCGGGCGGGTCTACGAGCAGTACTTC.

With respect to this clonotype: At one boundary the junction diverges from the germline segment, which might be a read error. The chain joins TRBV20-1 to TRBJ1-2, with D uncertain. This CDR3 has 14 amino acids. The germline V gene has CDR1 DFQATT and CDR2 SNEGSKA (reference sequence). CDR3 nucleotides: TGCGGTGCCCCGAGCCGGACCTGGGACTATGGCTACACCTTC. It yields the protein CGAPSRTWDYGYTF.

This clonotype was counted at least ten times. This chain uses TRBV7-9 with TRBJ1-2, with 7 bases lining up with TRBD1. This CDR3 has 13 residues. Germline CDR1 SEHNR, CDR2 FQNEAQ (reference sequence). After removal of 5 bases from V and 2 bases from J, the junction contained 2 bases not matched to a gene. CDR3 sequence reads: CASSPGQNYGYTF. The CDR3, as DNA: TGTGCCAGCAGCCCGGGACAGAACTATGGCTACACCTTC.

J is TRBJ2-3 and V is TRBV5-6, with TRBD2 identical over 8 bases. Germline trimming cut 2 bases from V and 1 base from J; bases unmatched to any gene: 6. There are 16 residues in the CDR3. Germline lookup yields CDR1 SGHDT and CDR2 YYEEEE. The CDR3 loop is CASSLVRAGGTDTQYF. As DNA, the CDR3 is TGTGCCAGCAGCTTAGTTCGAGCGGGGGGCACAGATACGCAGTATTTT.

With regard to this clonotype: A much larger clone differs from this one at a single base, so this may be a read error. The rearrangement uses TRBV7-8 and TRBJ2-2, with a tentative D call TRBD1 (7 bases). The V end lost 5 bases, the J end lost 0 bases, and 13 bases lay between the germline ends. Germline V CDR1 and CDR2: SGHVS, FQNEAQ. There are 16 residues in the CDR3. DNA for the CDR3: TGTGCCAGCAGCGCGGGGACAGTGACGAACACCGGGGAGCTGTTTTTT. Amino acid sequence: CASSAGTVTNTGELFF.

V is TRBV2 and J is TRBJ1-4, with a possible D match to TRBD1 (6 bases). V was trimmed by 6 bases and J by 4 bases, leaving 15 bases between them. CDR3 size: 15 residues. Germline CDR1 and CDR2: SNHLY and FYNNEI. The CDR3: CASSLGQLLNEKLFF. In DNA form, the CDR3 reads TGTGCCAGCAGCCTTGGACAGCTACTTAATGAAAAACTGTTTTTT. Drawing the rest from reference TRBV2 and TRBJ1-4, the complete variable domain is EPEVTQTPSHQVTQMGQEVILRCVPISNHLYFYWYRQILGQKVEFLVSFYNNEISEKSEIFDDQFSVERPDGSNFTLKIRSTKLEDSAMYFCASSLGQLLNEKLFFGSGTQLSVL.

V gene TRBV14 combines with J gene TRBJ2-7; 13 bases are a match to TRBD2. The DNA end favors TRBJ2-1, so the J call may be wrong. The CDR3 covers 16 residues. CDR1 and CDR2 (germline): SGHDN, FVKESK. The CDR3 nucleotides read TGTGCCAGCAGCCCTTGGACTAGCGGGGGCGGAGATGAGCAGTTCTTC. This encodes CASSPWTSGGGDEQFF.

The rearrangement joins TRBV10-3 to TRBJ2-7, with D possibly being TRBD1 (5 bases). Trimming took 10 bases from V and 3 from J, leaving 16 bases between them. CDR1 is ENHRY, CDR2 SYGVKD, per germline. This CDR3 has 13 residues. This chain's CDR3 is CASYTWTSYEQYF. CDR3 DNA: TGTGCCAGCTATACTTGGACAAGCTACGAGCAGTACTTC.

This clonotype has only one observation. This chain links TRBV29-1 with TRBJ1-2; D not resolved. V gave up 8 bases and J gave up 5 bases, with 15 bases separating them. The CDR3 totals 12 residues. Germline CDR1 is SQVTM and CDR2 is ANQGSEA. Here the CDR3 reads CSLAIGLYGYTF. The CDR3 coding sequence is TGCAGCTTAGCCATCGGTCTTTATGGCTACACCTTC.

To note about this clonotype: Compared with germline, one end of the junction differs, possibly owing to a read error. This rearrangement joins TRBV7-2 to TRBJ1-2; D ambiguous. Germline-derived CDR1 and CDR2 are SGHTA and FQGNSA. The CDR3 runs 17 residues. CDR3 loop: CASSYDTQRRANYGYTF. The DNA of the CDR3 is TGCGCCAGCAGTTACGACACCCAAAGGCGCGCTAACTATGGCTACACCTTC.

This clonotype was recorded at least ten times. The J gene is TRBJ1-2, the V gene TRBV6-2 or TRBV6-3; D gene unclear. There are 13 residues in the CDR3. The V gene's germline CDR1 is MNHEY and CDR2 SVGEGT. The germline V and J ends were trimmed by 7 bases and 7 bases, with 16 bases remaining between them. In nucleotides, the CDR3 is TGTGCCAGCACCGACGCCCTGTTGGTTGGCTACACCTTC. Translated: CASTDALLVGYTF.

This clonotype showed up just a few times. The V call is TRBV4-2, the J call TRBJ1-5; D is uncertain. The CDR3 runs 15 residues. The germline V and J ends were trimmed by 0 bases and 5 bases, with 11 bases remaining between them. Germline V gene lookup returns CDR1 LGHNA and CDR2 YNFKEQ. CDR3 in amino acids: CASSQEWIQHQPQHF. Here the CDR3 DNA reads TGTGCCAGCAGCCAAGAGTGGATCCAGCATCAGCCCCAGCATTTT.

This clonotype was counted many times. The rearrangement uses TRBV2 and TRBJ2-5, with TRBD2 identical over 7 bases. V was pared by 2 bases and J by 2 bases, with 2 bases of the junction left unmatched. The germline CDR1 and CDR2 sequences are SNHLY and FYNNEI. The CDR3 length is 14 residues. CDR3 protein: CASSEPAGQETQYF. Written as DNA, the CDR3 is TGTGCCAGCAGTGAACCAGCGGGACAAGAGACCCAGTACTTC. Looking up the rest from reference TRBV2 and TRBJ2-5 gives the full variable domain: EPEVTQTPSHQVTQMGQEVILRCVPISNHLYFYWYRQILGQKVEFLVSFYNNEISEKSEIFDDQFSVERPDGSNFTLKIRSTKLEDSAMYFCASSEPAGQETQYFGPGTRLLVL.

This clonotype was counted only a few times. The rearrangement uses TRBV12-3 or TRBV12-4 and TRBJ1-2; unclear D gene. V was shortened by 6 bases and J by 6 bases, with 17 bases between the two germline ends. CDR3 size: 14 residues. Written as DNA, the CDR3 is TGTGCCAGCAGCGACGCCGGACTTGGCGATGGCTACACCTTC. The encoded protein is CASSDAGLGDGYTF.

Many counts were recorded for this clonotype. The chain combines TRBV7-8 with TRBJ1-2; 7 bases map to TRBD1. Per germline, CDR1 SGHVS and CDR2 FQNEAQ. The CDR3 totals 14 residues. Trimming took 2 bases from V and 1 from J; bases not matched to a gene: 1. CDR3 residues: CASSLRDSNYGYTF. Here the CDR3 DNA reads TGTGCCAGCAGCTTACGGGACAGTAACTATGGCTACACCTTC.

The chain recombines TRBV7-8 with TRBJ2-6; no clear D. Deletions cut 5 bases from V and 5 bases from J, with 4 bases between. The V gene's germline CDR1 is SGHVS and CDR2 FQNEAQ. The CDR3 is 12 residues long. The CDR3 bases are TGTGCCAGCAGCGCCAGGGCCAACGTCCTGACTTTC. It yields the protein CASSARANVLTF.

This clonotype was counted many times. In DNA form, the CDR3 reads TGTGCCAGCAGCTTATCCGGGAGTAACACTGAAGCTTTCTTT. Residues: CASSLSGSNTEAFF. The chain couples TRBV7-3 to TRBJ1-1; D gene unclear. Germline CDR1 reads SGHTA; CDR2 reads FQGTGA. The ends were cut back, 2 bases at V and 2 bases at J, with 9 bases in the middle. CDR3 length: 14 amino acids.

A note on this clonotype: One end of the junction is discordant with germline, which a read error may explain. V gene TRBV10-3 combines with J gene TRBJ1-5; a possible D gene is TRBD1 (5 bases). CDR1 ENHRY and CDR2 SYGVKD come from the germline V gene. The CDR3 has 17 amino acids. The CDR3 reads CASSPGMGGGRNQPQHF. DNA of the CDR3: TGTGCCAGCAGTCCCGGGATGGGGGGAGGGCGCAATCAGCCCCAGCATTTT.

This clonotype was recorded at least ten times. The chain recombines TRBV10-3 with TRBJ1-1; D perhaps matches TRBD1 (5 bases). Germline V CDR1 and CDR2: ENHRY, SYGVKD. V lost 10 bases, J lost 2 bases, and 14 bases lay in between. CDR3 size: 13 residues. The CDR3 here is CATRGGANTEAFF. The DNA for the CDR3 is TGTGCCACCCGGGGAGGGGCAAACACTGAAGCTTTCTTT.

A few counts support this clonotype. The chain has TRBV7-9 and TRBJ2-7, with 9 nucleotides matching TRBD2. J gave up 5 bases and V 10 bases, and 9 bases lay outside the gene matches. Germline V gene data show CDR1 as SEHNR and CDR2 as FQNEAQ (reference sequence). The length of the CDR3 is 13 residues. The CDR3 coding sequence is TGTGCCACCGCAGCGGGAGGCCGTCACGAGCAGTACTTC. Its translation: CATAAGGRHEQYF.

Of note for this clonotype: One end of the junction fails to match germline, which may point to a read error. The chain uses TRBV10-3 and TRBJ1-6; no definite D call. The V gene's germline CDR1 is ENHRY and CDR2 SYGVKD. The CDR3 is 16 amino acids. In nucleotides, the CDR3 is TGTGCCATCAGTGATAGACCGGGGTCCTTTAATTCACCCCTCCACTTT. This translates into CAISDRPGSFNSPLHF.